This T cell receptor beta chain was observed in a study of OX40 agonist ivuxolimab in advanced cancers. Study-level information: Ivuxolimab is a fully human IgG2 antibody that activates OX40 (CD134). Study findings and constraints: Normalized expansion of T-cell clones was also low for some nonresponders. With doses of 0.1 to 3.0 mg/kg, CD4+ and CD8+ blood T cells had undergone clonal expansion by week 6.

The CDR3 sequence is 17 residues long. V was trimmed by 2 bases and J by 0 bases, leaving 14 bases between them. CDR1 is LGHNA and CDR2 is YNFKEQ in the germline V gene. This clone was picked up a small number of times. Its matching antigen is unknown. Sequenced by immunoSEQ multiplex PCR; TCRdb stores in-frame clones only, minus some. Of roughly 70,000 clones in the sample, 70% to 90% are singletons; the top ten hold about 0.61%. This material consisted of CD4+ or CD8+ T cells sorted from blood, taken in a trial of the OX40 agonist ivuxolimab. The rearrangement links TRBV4-2 to TRBJ1-5; D is uncertain. This clonotype originated in an adult with an advanced solid tumor such as melanoma, head and neck, liver or kidney cancer. The CDR3 DNA reads TGTGCCAGCAGCCAATTGTTGGCAGCGTATAGCAATCAGCCCCAGCATTTT. Amino acids: CASSQLLAAYSNQPQHF.